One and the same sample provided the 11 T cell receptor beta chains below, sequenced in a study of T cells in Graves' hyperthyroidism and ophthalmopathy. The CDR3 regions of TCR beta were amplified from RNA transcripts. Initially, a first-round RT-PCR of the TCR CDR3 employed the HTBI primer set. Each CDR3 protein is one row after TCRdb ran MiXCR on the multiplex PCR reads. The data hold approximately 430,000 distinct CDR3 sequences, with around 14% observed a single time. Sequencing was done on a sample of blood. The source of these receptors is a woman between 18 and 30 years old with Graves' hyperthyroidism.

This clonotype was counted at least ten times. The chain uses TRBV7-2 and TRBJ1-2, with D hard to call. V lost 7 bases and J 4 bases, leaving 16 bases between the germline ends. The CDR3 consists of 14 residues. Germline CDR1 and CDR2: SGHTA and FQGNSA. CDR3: CASKRTGDRYGYTF. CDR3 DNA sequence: TGTGCCAGCAAAAGGACGGGAGACCGCTATGGCTACACCTTC.

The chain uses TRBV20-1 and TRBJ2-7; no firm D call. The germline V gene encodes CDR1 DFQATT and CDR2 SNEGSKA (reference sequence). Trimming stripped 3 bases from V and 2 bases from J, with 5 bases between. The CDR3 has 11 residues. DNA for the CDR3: TGCAGTGCTAGTGGCACCTACGAGCAGTACTTC. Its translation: CSASGTYEQYF.

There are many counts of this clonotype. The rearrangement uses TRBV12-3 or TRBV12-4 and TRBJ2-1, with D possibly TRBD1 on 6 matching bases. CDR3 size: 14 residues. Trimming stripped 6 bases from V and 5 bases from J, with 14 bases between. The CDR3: CASRTGTRNNEQFF. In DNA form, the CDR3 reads TGTGCCAGCAGGACCGGGACAAGAAACAATGAGCAGTTCTTC.

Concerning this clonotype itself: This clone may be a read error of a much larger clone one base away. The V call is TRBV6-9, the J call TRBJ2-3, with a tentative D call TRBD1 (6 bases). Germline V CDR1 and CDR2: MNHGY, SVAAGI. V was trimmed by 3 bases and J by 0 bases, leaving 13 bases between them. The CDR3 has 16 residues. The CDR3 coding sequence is TGTGCCAGCAGTTACTTAGGGGGAACTAGCACAGATACGCAGTATTTT. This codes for CASSYLGGTSTDTQYF.

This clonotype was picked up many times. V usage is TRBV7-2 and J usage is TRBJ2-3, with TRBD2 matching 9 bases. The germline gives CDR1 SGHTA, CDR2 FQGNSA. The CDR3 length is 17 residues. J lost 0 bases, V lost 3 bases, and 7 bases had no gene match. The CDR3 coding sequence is TGTGCCAGCAGCTTGACCCCCGGGACTAGCAGCACAGATACGCAGTATTTT. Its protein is CASSLTPGTSSTDTQYF.

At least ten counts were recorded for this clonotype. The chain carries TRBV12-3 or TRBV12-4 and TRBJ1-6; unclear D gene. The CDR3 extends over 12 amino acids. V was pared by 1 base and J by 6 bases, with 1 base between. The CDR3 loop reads CASSLVNSPLHF. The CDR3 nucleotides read TGTGCCAGCAGTTTAGTTAATTCACCCCTCCACTTT.

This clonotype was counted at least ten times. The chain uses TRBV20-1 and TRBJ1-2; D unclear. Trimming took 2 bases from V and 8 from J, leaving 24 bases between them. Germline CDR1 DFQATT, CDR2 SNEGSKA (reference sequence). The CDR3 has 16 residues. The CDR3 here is CSARRHLVFVIGGYTF. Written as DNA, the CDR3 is TGCAGTGCTAGAAGGCATCTGGTCTTCGTTATCGGGGGCTACACCTTC.

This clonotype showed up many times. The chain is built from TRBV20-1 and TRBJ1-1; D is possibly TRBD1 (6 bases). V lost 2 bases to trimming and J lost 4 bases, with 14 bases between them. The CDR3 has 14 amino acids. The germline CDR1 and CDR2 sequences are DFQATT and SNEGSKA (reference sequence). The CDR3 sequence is CSARPQGWGTEAFF. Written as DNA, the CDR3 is TGCAGTGCTAGACCCCAGGGGTGGGGCACTGAAGCTTTCTTT.

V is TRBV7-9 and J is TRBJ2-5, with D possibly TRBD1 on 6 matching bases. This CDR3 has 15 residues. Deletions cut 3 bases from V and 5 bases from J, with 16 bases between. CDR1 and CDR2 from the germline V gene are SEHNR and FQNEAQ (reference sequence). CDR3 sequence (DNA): TGTGCCAGCAGCTTCAAGGGACACCCCCCCGAGACCCAGTACTTC. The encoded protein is CASSFKGHPPETQYF.

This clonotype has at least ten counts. In nucleotides, the CDR3 is TGTGCCAGCAGTGATGGGACAACAGGCAATCAGCCCCAGCATTTT. This codes for CASSDGTTGNQPQHF. The rearrangement joins TRBV6-1 to TRBJ1-5, with a weak D call TRBD1 (6 bases). V lost 3 bases and J lost 2, with 11 bases in between. The CDR3 runs 15 residues. CDR1 and CDR2 from the germline V gene are MNHNS and SASEGT.

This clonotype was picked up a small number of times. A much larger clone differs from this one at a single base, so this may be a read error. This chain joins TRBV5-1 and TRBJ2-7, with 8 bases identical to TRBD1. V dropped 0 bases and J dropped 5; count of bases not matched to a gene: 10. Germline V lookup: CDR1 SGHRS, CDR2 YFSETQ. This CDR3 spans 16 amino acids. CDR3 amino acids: CASSLAPRTGIDEQYF. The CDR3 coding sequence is TGCGCCAGCAGCTTGGCCCCGAGGACAGGGATAGACGAGCAGTACTTC.